The 11 T cell receptor beta chains below were found in one sample sequenced in a study of early T cells in non-severe SARS-CoV-2 infection. TCRdb reanalysed the 5' RACE reads using MiXCR and keeps one entry per CDR3 protein. The data hold fewer than 100,000 distinct CDR3 sequences, with approximately 15% observed a single time. The sequencing input was whole blood. Receptors originate from an adult who was a healthcare worker with PCR-confirmed SARS-CoV-2 infection or an uninfected control (not recorded which).

The gene calls are TRBV7-9 and TRBJ1-4; 7 bases align to TRBD1. The CDR3 is 16 amino acids. Unmatched junction bases numbered 13, after V lost 5 bases and J lost 7 bases. The V gene's germline CDR1 is SEHNR and CDR2 FQNEAQ (reference sequence). The CDR3 here is CASSNRQGWITEKLFF. Written as DNA, the CDR3 is TGTGCCAGCAGCAACCGACAGGGTTGGATAACTGAAAAACTGTTTTTT. Using reference TRBV7-9 and TRBJ1-4 for the parts outside the CDR3, the full variable domain is DTGVSQNPRHKITKRGQNVTFRCDPISEHNRLYWYRQTLGQGPEFLTYFQNEAQLEKSRLLSDRFSAERPKGSFSTLEIQRTEQGDSAMYLCASSNRQGWITEKLFFGSGTQLSVL.

The chain carries TRBV5-1 and TRBJ2-5; 8 nucleotides line up with TRBD2. V gave up 5 bases and J gave up 1 base; unmatched junction bases: 4. The CDR3 is 14 residues long. CDR1 and CDR2 from the germline V gene are SGHRS and YFSETQ. DNA of the CDR3: TGCGCCAGCAGTAATAGCGGGGCCCAAGAGACCCAGTACTTC. Encoded protein: CASSNSGAQETQYF.

This clonotype was seen only a few times. V is TRBV24-1 and J is TRBJ2-7; unclear D gene. Per the germline V gene, CDR1 is KGHDR and CDR2 is SFDVKD. Trimming cost V 1 base and J 4 bases, with 7 bases left between them. The CDR3 has 13 amino acids. The CDR3 DNA sequence: TGTGCCACCAGTGATTTCAAAGGGTACGAGCAGTACTTC. Translated: CATSDFKGYEQYF.

This clonotype was recorded a few times. V is TRBV5-1 and J is TRBJ2-1; D is possibly TRBD1 or TRBD2 (7 bases each). V was shortened by 1 base and J by 5 bases, with 13 bases between the two germline ends. CDR3 length: 15 residues. Germline CDR1 is SGHRS and CDR2 is YFSETQ. CDR3 in DNA: TGCGCCAGCAGCTTGCAGGGGGGGTCACACAATGAGCAGTTCTTC. Translated, it gives CASSLQGGSHNEQFF.

This chain uses TRBV25-1 with TRBJ2-2; tentatively, D is TRBD2 (5 bases). This CDR3 has 13 residues. Germline V CDR1 and CDR2: MGHDK, SYGVNS. V lost 2 bases and J 4 bases, leaving 5 bases between the germline ends. The CDR3 DNA reads as TGTGCCAGCAGTGAAAGCGGCACCGGGGAGCTGTTTTTT. It yields the protein CASSESGTGELFF.

The V gene is TRBV5-1, the J gene TRBJ2-7; 10 bases line up with TRBD1. CDR1 and CDR2 (germline): SGHRS, YFSETQ. V lost 5 bases, J lost 4 bases, and 6 bases stayed unmatched. The CDR3 is 14 amino acids. This chain's CDR3 is CASRTGGSGYEQYF. CDR3 coding DNA: TGCGCCAGCAGGACAGGGGGCTCGGGGTACGAGCAGTACTTC.

This clonotype has a handful of counts. The chain joins TRBV7-9 to TRBJ1-1, with D unclear. CDR1 and CDR2 (germline): SEHNR, FQNEAQ (reference sequence). The CDR3 is made up of 14 amino acids. The V gene lost 8 bases and the J gene lost 0 bases, with 13 bases spanning the gap. CDR3 sequence reads: CASHEAGMNTEAFF. Written as DNA, the CDR3 is TGTGCCAGCCACGAGGCAGGTATGAACACTGAAGCTTTCTTT.

In this sample, this clonotype turned up many times. This chain joins TRBV29-1 and TRBJ2-1; D is perhaps TRBD2 (6 bases). Germline assignment: CDR1 SQVTM and CDR2 ANQGSEA. V lost 0 bases to trimming and J lost 7 bases, with 16 bases between them. CDR3 length: 15 amino acids. The CDR3 nucleotides read TGCAGCGTTGAAGAACTGACTAGTAAATTGAATGAGCAGTTCTTC. This translates into CSVEELTSKLNEQFF.

Remarks on this clonotype: It is likely a read error, because the conserved phenylalanine at the end of the CDR3 is missing. The V and J genes are TRBV19 and TRBJ2-2; 12 bases match TRBD1. The CDR3 totals 15 residues. With 1 base clipped from V and 7 bases from J, the junction kept 1 base outside the gene matches. Germline CDR1 LNHDA, CDR2 SQIVND (reference sequence). CDR3 amino acids: CASSIGDRGLGELFI. The DNA of the CDR3 is TGTGCCAGTAGTATAGGGGACAGGGGGCTCGGGGAGCTGTTTATT.

Only a few counts were recorded for this clonotype. The chain links TRBV29-1 to TRBJ1-1; the D is unclear. The V and J ends lost 5 bases and 1 base respectively, with 5 bases between them. CDR3 length: 11 residues. The germline V gene has CDR1 SQVTM and CDR2 ANQGSEA. CDR3 loop: CSVRGNTEAFF. The CDR3 region has the DNA TGCAGCGTTCGGGGGAACACTGAAGCTTTCTTT.

This clonotype has just a few counts. This rearrangement joins TRBV3-1 to TRBJ1-1, with D possibly matching TRBD1 (5 bases). Germline V gives CDR1 LGHDT, CDR2 YNNKEL (reference sequence). V was cut by 3 bases and J by 3 bases, with 11 bases left in between. CDR3 size: 14 residues. The CDR3 region has the DNA TGTGCCAGCAGCCATGGGACGGTAGACACTGAAGCTTTCTTT. Translating gives CASSHGTVDTEAFF.